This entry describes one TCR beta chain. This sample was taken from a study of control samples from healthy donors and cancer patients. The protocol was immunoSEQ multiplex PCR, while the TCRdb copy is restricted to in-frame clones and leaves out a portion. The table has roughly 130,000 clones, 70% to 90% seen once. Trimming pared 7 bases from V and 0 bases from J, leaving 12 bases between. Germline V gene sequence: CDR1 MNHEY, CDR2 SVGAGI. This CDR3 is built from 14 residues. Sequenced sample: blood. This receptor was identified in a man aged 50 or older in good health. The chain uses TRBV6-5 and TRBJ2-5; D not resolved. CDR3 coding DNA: TGTGCCAGCATGACCCTGGGGTACCAAGAGACCCAGTACTTC. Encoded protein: CASMTLGYQETQYF.